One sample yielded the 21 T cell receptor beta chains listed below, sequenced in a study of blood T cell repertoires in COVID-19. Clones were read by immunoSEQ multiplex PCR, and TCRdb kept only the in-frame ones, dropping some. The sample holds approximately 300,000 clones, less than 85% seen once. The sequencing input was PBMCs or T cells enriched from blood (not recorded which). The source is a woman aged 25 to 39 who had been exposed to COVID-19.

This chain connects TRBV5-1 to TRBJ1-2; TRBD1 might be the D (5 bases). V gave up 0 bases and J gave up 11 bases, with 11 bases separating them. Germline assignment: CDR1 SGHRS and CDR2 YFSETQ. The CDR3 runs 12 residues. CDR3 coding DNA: TGCGCCAGCAGCTTGGGGACGGGACTTTACACCTTC. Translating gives CASSLGTGLYTF.

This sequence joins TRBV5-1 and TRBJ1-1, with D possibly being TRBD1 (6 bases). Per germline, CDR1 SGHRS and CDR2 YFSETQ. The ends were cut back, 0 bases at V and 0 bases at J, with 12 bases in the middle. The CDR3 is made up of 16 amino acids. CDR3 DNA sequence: TGCGCCAGCAGCTTGGAGGTCGGGGGGCTGAACACTGAAGCTTTCTTT. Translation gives CASSLEVGGLNTEAFF.

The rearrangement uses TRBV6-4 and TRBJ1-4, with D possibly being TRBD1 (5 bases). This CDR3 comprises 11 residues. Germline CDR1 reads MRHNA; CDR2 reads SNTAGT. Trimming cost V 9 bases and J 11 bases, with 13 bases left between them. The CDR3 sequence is CARILQDKLFF. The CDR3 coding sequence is TGTGCCAGGATTTTACAGGATAAACTGTTTTTT.

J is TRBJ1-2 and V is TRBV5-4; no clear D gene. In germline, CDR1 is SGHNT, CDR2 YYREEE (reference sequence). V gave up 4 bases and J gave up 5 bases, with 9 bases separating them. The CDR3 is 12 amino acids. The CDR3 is CASSREQYGYTF. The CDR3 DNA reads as TGTGCCAGCAGCAGGGAGCAGTATGGCTACACCTTC.

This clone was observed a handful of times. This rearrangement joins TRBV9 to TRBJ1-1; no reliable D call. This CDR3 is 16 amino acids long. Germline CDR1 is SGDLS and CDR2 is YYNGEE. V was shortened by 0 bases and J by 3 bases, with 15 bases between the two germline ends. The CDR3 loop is CASSVDPSLTYTEAFF. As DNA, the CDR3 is TGTGCCAGCAGCGTAGACCCTTCTCTAACTTACACTGAAGCTTTCTTT. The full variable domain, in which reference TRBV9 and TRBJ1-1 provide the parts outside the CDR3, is DSGVTQTPKHLITATGQRVTLRCSPRSGDLSVYWYQQSLDQGLQFLIQYYNGEERAKGNILERFSAQQFPDLHSELNLSSLELGDSALYFCASSVDPSLTYTEAFFGQGTRLTVV.

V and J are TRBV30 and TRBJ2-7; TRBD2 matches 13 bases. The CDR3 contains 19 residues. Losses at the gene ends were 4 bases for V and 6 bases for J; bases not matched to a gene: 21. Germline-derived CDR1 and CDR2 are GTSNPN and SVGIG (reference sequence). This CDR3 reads CAWTEGWTSGSNEDSEQYF. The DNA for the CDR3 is TGTGCCTGGACCGAGGGGTGGACTAGCGGGAGTAACGAGGACAGCGAGCAGTACTTC. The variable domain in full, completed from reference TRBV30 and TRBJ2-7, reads SQTIHQWPATLVQPVGSPLSLECTVEGTSNPNLYWYRQAAGRGLQLLFYSVGIGQISSEVPQNLSASRPQDRQFILSSKKLLLSDSGFYLCAWTEGWTSGSNEDSEQYFGPGTRLTVT.

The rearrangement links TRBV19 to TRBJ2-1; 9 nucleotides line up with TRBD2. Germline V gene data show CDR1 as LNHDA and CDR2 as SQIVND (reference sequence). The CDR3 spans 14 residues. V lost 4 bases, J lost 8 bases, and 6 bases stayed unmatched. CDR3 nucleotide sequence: TGTGCCAGTAGTACGCTAGCGGGGTCTTATGAGCAGTTCTTC. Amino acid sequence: CASSTLAGSYEQFF.

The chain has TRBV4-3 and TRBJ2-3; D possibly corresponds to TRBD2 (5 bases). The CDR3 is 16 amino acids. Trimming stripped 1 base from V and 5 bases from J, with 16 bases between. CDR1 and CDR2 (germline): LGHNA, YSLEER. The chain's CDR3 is CASSQGTGRPLDTQYF. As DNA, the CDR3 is TGCGCCAGCAGCCAAGGGACTGGGCGGCCTTTAGATACGCAGTATTTT.

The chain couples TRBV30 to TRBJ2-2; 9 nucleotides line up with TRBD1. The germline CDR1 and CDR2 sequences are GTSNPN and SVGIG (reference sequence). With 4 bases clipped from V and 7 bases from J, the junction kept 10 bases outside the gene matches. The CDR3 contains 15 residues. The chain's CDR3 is CAWNKDRGSFGELFF. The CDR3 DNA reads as TGTGCCTGGAATAAGGACAGGGGATCCTTCGGGGAGCTGTTTTTT.

This CDR3 is CASSQYGRTGSFYGYTF. The CDR3 nucleotides read TGTGCCAGCAGCCAATACGGTCGGACAGGGTCCTTCTATGGCTACACCTTC. The V gene is TRBV3-1 (or the pseudogene TRBV3-2), the J gene TRBJ1-2; 8 positions match TRBD1. Unmatched junction bases numbered 12, after V lost 2 bases and J lost 4 bases. The CDR3 extends over 17 amino acids. Germline assignment: CDR1 LGHDT and CDR2 YNNKEL (reference sequence).

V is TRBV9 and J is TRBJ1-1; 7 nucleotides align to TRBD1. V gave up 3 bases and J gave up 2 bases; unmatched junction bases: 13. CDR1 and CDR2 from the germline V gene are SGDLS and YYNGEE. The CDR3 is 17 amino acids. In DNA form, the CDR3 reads TGTGCCAGCAGCGCCCCATCCGGGACAGAATATAACACTGAAGCTTTCTTT. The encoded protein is CASSAPSGTEYNTEAFF.

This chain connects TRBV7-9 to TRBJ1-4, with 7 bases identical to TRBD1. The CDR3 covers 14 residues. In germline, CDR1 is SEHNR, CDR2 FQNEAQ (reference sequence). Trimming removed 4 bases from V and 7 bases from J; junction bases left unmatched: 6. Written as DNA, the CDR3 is TGTGCCAGCAGCTCACAGGGGACGGGTGAAAAACTGTTTTTT. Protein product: CASSSQGTGEKLFF.

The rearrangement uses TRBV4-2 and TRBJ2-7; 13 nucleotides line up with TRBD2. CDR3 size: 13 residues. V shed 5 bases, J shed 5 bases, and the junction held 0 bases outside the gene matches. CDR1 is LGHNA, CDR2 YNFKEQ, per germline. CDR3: CASSGLAGDEQYF. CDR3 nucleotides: TGTGCCAGCAGCGGACTAGCGGGAGACGAGCAGTACTTC.

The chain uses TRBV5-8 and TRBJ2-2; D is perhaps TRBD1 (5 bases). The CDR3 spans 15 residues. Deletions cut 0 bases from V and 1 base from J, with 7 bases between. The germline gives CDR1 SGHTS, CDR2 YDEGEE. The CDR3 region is CASSLVQGNTGELFF. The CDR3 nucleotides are TGTGCCAGCAGCTTGGTCCAGGGGAACACCGGGGAGCTGTTTTTT.

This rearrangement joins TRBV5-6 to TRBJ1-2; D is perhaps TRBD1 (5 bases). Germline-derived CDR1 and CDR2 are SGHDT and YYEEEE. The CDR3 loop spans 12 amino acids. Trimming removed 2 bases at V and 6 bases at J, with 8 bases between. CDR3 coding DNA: TGTGCCAGCAGCTTCGGGGGGGATGGCTACACCTTC. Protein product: CASSFGGDGYTF.

The CDR3 loop reads CASSVTGGANGRYTF. In DNA form, the CDR3 reads TGTGCCAGTAGTGTGACAGGGGGAGCCAATGGTCGCTACACCTTC. This chain joins TRBV19 and TRBJ1-2; 9 bases are shared with TRBD1. CDR1 is LNHDA and CDR2 is SQIVND in the germline V gene (reference sequence). This CDR3 is 15 amino acids long. V lost 5 bases, J lost 9 bases, and 13 bases stayed unmatched.

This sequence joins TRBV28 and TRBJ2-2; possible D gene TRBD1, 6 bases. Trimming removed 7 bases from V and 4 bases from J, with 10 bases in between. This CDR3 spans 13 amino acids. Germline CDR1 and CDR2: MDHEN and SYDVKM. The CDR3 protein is CASNLGGTGELFF. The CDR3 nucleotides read TGTGCCAGCAACTTAGGGGGCACCGGGGAGCTGTTTTTT.

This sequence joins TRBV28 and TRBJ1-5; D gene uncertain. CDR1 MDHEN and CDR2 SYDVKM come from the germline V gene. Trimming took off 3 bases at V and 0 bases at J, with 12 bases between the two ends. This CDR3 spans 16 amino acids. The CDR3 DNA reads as TGTGCCAGCAGTTTTTCCAGCGCTTATAGCAATCAGCCCCAGCATTTT. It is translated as CASSFSSAYSNQPQHF.

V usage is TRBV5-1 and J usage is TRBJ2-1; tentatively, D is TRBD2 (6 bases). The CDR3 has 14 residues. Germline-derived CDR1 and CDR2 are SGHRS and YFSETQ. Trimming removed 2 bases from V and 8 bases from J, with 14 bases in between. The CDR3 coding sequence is TGCGCCAGCAGCTTCGGTCTAGCGTGGGATGAGCAGTTCTTC. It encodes CASSFGLAWDEQFF.

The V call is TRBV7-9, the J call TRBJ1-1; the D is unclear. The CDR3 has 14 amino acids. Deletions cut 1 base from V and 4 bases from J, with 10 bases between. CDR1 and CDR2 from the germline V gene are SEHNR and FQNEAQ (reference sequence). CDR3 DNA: TGTGCCAGCAGCTTAGAGCGGGTTTTCACTGAAGCTTTCTTT. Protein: CASSLERVFTEAFF.

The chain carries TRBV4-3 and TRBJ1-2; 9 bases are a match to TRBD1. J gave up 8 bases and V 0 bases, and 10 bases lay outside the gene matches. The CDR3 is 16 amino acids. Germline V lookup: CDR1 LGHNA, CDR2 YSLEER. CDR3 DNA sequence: TGCGCCAGCAGCCAAGATGTCGGACAGGGGATCGGCGGCTACACCTTC. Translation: CASSQDVGQGIGGYTF.